These 24 T cell receptor beta chains were all obtained from the same sample, sequenced in a study of long-term antiretroviral therapy in people with HIV. The immunoSEQ assay was v3.0, run at survey level. TCRdb's table, derived via immunoSEQ multiplex PCR, lists solely in-frame clones and lacks some. The table lists approximately 24,000 clones, roughly 80% of them singletons. The sample here was unsorted PBMCs, taken around 6 years after starting antiretroviral therapy. These receptor sequences come from a man under 40 with HIV.

The chain couples TRBV18 to TRBJ2-2; D call uncertain. V was shortened by 5 bases and J by 6 bases, with 10 bases between the two germline ends. The germline CDR1 and CDR2 sequences are KGHSH and LQKENI. CDR3 size: 13 residues. The CDR3 coding sequence is TGTGCCAGCTCAAGAGCCCAGGCCGGGGAGCTGTTTTTT. Translated, it gives CASSRAQAGELFF.

This chain joins TRBV4-3 and TRBJ2-2; 10 bases are a match to TRBD2. Germline assignment: CDR1 LGHNA and CDR2 YSLEER. CDR3 length: 17 residues. Germline trimming cut 0 bases from V and 6 bases from J; bases unmatched to any gene: 7. The CDR3 DNA is TGCGCCAGCAGCCAAGAAATCCAGCGGGGGGGCCCCGGGGAGCTGTTTTTT. Translating it yields CASSQEIQRGGPGELFF.

This clone was found once. The CDR3 nucleotides read TGTGCCAGCAGTTTCGGTGACATATCCTACGAGCAGTACTTC. Protein: CASSFGDISYEQYF. The chain couples TRBV28 to TRBJ2-7, with D unclear. V was pared by 3 bases and J by 1 base, with 10 bases between. This CDR3 comprises 14 residues. CDR1 MDHEN and CDR2 SYDVKM come from the germline V gene. The variable domain in full, completed from reference TRBV28 and TRBJ2-7, reads DVKVTQSSRYLVKRTGEKVFLECVQDMDHENMFWYRQDPGLGLRLIYFSYDVKMKEKGDIPEGYSVSREKKERFSLILESASTNQTSMYLCASSFGDISYEQYFGPGTRLTVT.

The chain links TRBV5-1 to TRBJ1-4; D is ambiguous. This CDR3 has 14 amino acids. The V and J ends lost 0 bases and 4 bases respectively, with 7 bases between them. The germline CDR1 and CDR2 sequences are SGHRS and YFSETQ. The CDR3 spells CASSLGAVNEKLFF. CDR3 sequence (DNA): TGCGCCAGCAGCTTGGGGGCGGTTAATGAAAAACTGTTTTTT.

The J gene is TRBJ2-1, the V gene TRBV11-2; TRBD2 aligns across 10 bases. The CDR3 is 15 residues long. The V segment lost 0 bases and the J segment 4 bases; nucleotides outside the gene matches: 0. Looked up from germline, CDR1 is SGHAT and CDR2 is FQNNGV. CDR3 amino acids: CASSLELAGYNEQFF. The CDR3 coding sequence is TGTGCCAGCAGCTTAGAACTAGCGGGGTACAATGAGCAGTTCTTC. The full variable domain, its missing parts supplied by reference TRBV11-2 and TRBJ2-1, is EAGVAQSPRYKIIEKRQSVAFWCNPISGHATLYWYQQILGQGPKLLIQFQNNGVVDDSQLPKDRFSAERLKGVDSTLKIQPAKLEDSAVYLCASSLELAGYNEQFFGPGTRLTVL.

The rearrangement links TRBV2 to TRBJ1-2; D not certain. This CDR3 is built from 11 residues. The germline V gene encodes CDR1 SNHLY and CDR2 FYNNEI. Trimming cost V 5 bases and J 8 bases, with 9 bases left between them. The chain's CDR3 is CASSPPKGYTF. CDR3 in DNA: TGTGCCAGCAGTCCACCGAAAGGCTACACCTTC.

The rearrangement links TRBV27 to TRBJ1-3; a possible D gene is TRBD1 (6 bases). Trimming removed 6 bases from V and 0 bases from J, with 12 bases in between. Per germline, CDR1 MNHEY and CDR2 SMNVEV (reference sequence). The CDR3 is made up of 15 amino acids. DNA for the CDR3: TGTGCCAGCAGAGTTGGACAGAGCTCTGGAAACACCATATATTTT. Encoded protein: CASRVGQSSGNTIYF.

This clone was seen a handful of times. The gene calls are TRBV7-9 and TRBJ2-7; TRBD2 agrees at 13 bases. CDR1 is SEHNR, CDR2 FQNEAQ, per germline (reference sequence). The CDR3 loop spans 16 amino acids. Unmatched junction bases numbered 8, after V lost 5 bases and J lost 4 bases. The CDR3 spells CASSQPGTSGNYEQYF. In nucleotides, the CDR3 is TGTGCCAGCAGCCAACCGGGGACTAGCGGGAATTACGAGCAGTACTTC.

The chain has TRBV28 and TRBJ1-2; D not certain. V lost 3 bases and J lost 5, with 16 bases in between. CDR3 length equals 15 residues. Germline CDR1 and CDR2: MDHEN and SYDVKM. CDR3 nucleotides: TGTGCCAGCAGTTTCCCTTACGGTCCTCGTTATGGCTACACCTTC. Amino acids: CASSFPYGPRYGYTF.

The J gene is TRBJ2-4, the V gene TRBV9, with 9 positions matching TRBD2. Germline loops: CDR1 SGDLS, CDR2 YYNGEE. With 3 bases clipped from V and 7 bases from J, the junction kept 11 bases outside the gene matches. The length of the CDR3 is 16 residues. The DNA for the CDR3 is TGTGCCAGCAGCGCCACTAGCGGGTGGGCGATGAACATTCAGTACTTC. As protein: CASSATSGWAMNIQYF. Full variable domain (rest looked up from reference TRBV9 and TRBJ2-4): DSGVTQTPKHLITATGQRVTLRCSPRSGDLSVYWYQQSLDQGLQFLIQYYNGEERAKGNILERFSAQQFPDLHSELNLSSLELGDSALYFCASSATSGWAMNIQYFGAGTRLSVL.

The gene calls are TRBV9 and TRBJ1-3; D is possibly TRBD1 (6 bases). The CDR3 runs 16 residues. The V end was cut by 3 bases, the J end by 7 bases, with 20 bases between. Germline values: CDR1 SGDLS, CDR2 YYNGEE. The CDR3 DNA sequence: TGTGCCAGCAGCGAGAGGGGGACGGCTGGGCCGAACACCATATATTTT. Its protein product is CASSERGTAGPNTIYF.

Only one count was recorded for this clone. V is TRBV21-1 and J is TRBJ1-5; the table's D call of TRBD1 was not tested on the DNA. TRBV21-1 is designated a pseudogene. The CDR3 totals 13 residues. The CDR3 nucleotides are TGTGCCAGCAGGGACATGAGCAATCAGCCCCAGCATTTT. It encodes CASRDMSNQPQHF.

This chain joins TRBV5-8 and TRBJ2-3; D is unresolved. In germline, CDR1 is SGHTS, CDR2 YDEGEE. The CDR3 consists of 14 residues. V lost 0 bases and J lost 7, with 12 bases in between. The CDR3 DNA reads TGTGCCAGCAGCTTGGGCCAAGTGGTGAATACGCAGTATTTT. Amino acid sequence: CASSLGQVVNTQYF. Looking up the rest from reference TRBV5-8 and TRBJ2-3 gives the full variable domain: EAGVTQSPTHLIKTRGQQATLRCSPISGHTSVYWYQQALGLGLQFLLWYDEGEERNRGNFPPRFSGRQFPNYSSELNVNALELEDSALYLCASSLGQVVNTQYFGPGTRLTVL.

V gene TRBV4-1 combines with J gene TRBJ2-2; D not certain. Germline V gene sequence: CDR1 MGHRA, CDR2 YSYEKL. Trimming took off 1 base at V and 5 bases at J, with 8 bases between the two ends. The CDR3 is made up of 14 amino acids. CDR3 bases: TGCGCCAGCAGCCAAGTTGGGGTAACCGGGGAGCTGTTTTTT. Translated: CASSQVGVTGELFF.

This chain uses TRBV9 with TRBJ1-5; the D is unclear. CDR3 length equals 15 residues. Trimming removed 3 bases from V and 4 bases from J, with 14 bases in between. Germline-derived CDR1 and CDR2 are SGDLS and YYNGEE. DNA for the CDR3: TGTGCCAGCAGCGCCACACCGGAGGTAAATCAGCCCCAGCATTTT. This sequence encodes CASSATPEVNQPQHF.

V is TRBV4-1 and J is TRBJ1-2; D is ambiguous. CDR3 length equals 15 residues. The V end lost 0 bases, the J end lost 5 bases, and 13 bases lay between the germline ends. CDR1 and CDR2 (germline): MGHRA, YSYEKL. CDR3 DNA sequence: TGCGCCAGCAGCCAAGATGTCGTCGCCGGGTATGGCTACACCTTC. It translates to CASSQDVVAGYGYTF.

This clone was counted a few times. The V and J genes are TRBV5-4 and TRBJ1-1; 10 nucleotides agree with TRBD1. After removal of 5 bases from V and 6 bases from J, the junction contained 10 bases not matched to a gene. Germline loops: CDR1 SGHNT, CDR2 YYREEE (reference sequence). The CDR3 length is 15 residues. DNA of the CDR3: TGTGCCAGCAGAATTCCGGGACAGGGGCTCGCTGAAGCTTTCTTT. It specifies CASRIPGQGLAEAFF.

The gene calls are TRBV11-2 and TRBJ2-7; 11 nucleotides line up with TRBD1. Germline CDR1 is SGHAT and CDR2 is FQNNGV. The CDR3 contains 16 residues. V lost 1 base and J lost 8; bases outside the gene matches: 10. The CDR3 sequence: CASSLVGGTGGDQQYF. CDR3 DNA: TGTGCCAGCAGCTTAGTCGGCGGGACAGGGGGGGATCAGCAGTACTTC.

The rearrangement joins TRBV7-9 to TRBJ1-4, with D maybe TRBD1 (6 bases). Trimming removed 0 bases from V and 6 bases from J, with 11 bases in between. Germline-derived CDR1 and CDR2 are SEHNR and FQNEAQ (reference sequence). There are 15 residues in the CDR3. DNA for the CDR3: TGTGCCAGCAGCTTAGCTCAGGGGCTGGATGAAAAACTGTTTTTT. Amino acids: CASSLAQGLDEKLFF.

V and J are TRBV7-2 and TRBJ2-1; D ambiguous. This CDR3 comprises 16 residues. Germline V gives CDR1 SGHTA, CDR2 FQGNSA. The ends were cut back, 1 base at V and 4 bases at J, with 14 bases in the middle. CDR3 sequence: CASSLGGKGSYNEQFF. For the CDR3, the DNA is TGTGCCAGCAGCTTAGGTGGGAAGGGATCATACAATGAGCAGTTCTTC.

This clone was found once. This chain connects TRBV4-3 to TRBJ2-7; the D is unclear. Between the trimmed V and J ends, which lost 1 base and 2 bases, there was a span of 6 bases. This CDR3 has 13 amino acids. In germline, CDR1 is LGHNA, CDR2 YSLEER. In DNA, the CDR3 is TGCGCCAGCAGCCAAGGGTGGACCTACGAGCAGTACTTC. Translation: CASSQGWTYEQYF.

The rearrangement links TRBV18 to TRBJ1-5; TRBD1 is a possible D gene (5 bases). The CDR3 length is 15 residues. In germline, CDR1 is KGHSH, CDR2 LQKENI. V gave up 5 bases and J gave up 6 bases, with 17 bases separating them. The CDR3 nucleotides read TGTGCCAGCTCATTGGTCAATCAGGGCAGTCAGCCCCAGCATTTT. Translating gives CASSLVNQGSQPQHF.

This clone was detected a few times. The CDR3 here is CASSRSGRLDEQYF. CDR3 nucleotide sequence: TGTGCCAGCAGCCGAAGCGGGAGGCTCGACGAGCAGTACTTC. The chain joins TRBV11-3 to TRBJ2-7; TRBD2 matches 9 bases. This CDR3 has 14 residues. V shed 5 bases, J shed 5 bases, and the junction held 7 bases outside the gene matches. Per germline, CDR1 SGHNT and CDR2 YENEEA.

The V gene is TRBV5-1, the J gene TRBJ2-7, with a tentative D call TRBD1 (5 bases). V was pared by 0 bases and J by 2 bases, with 12 bases between. Per the germline V gene, CDR1 is SGHRS and CDR2 is YFSETQ. This CDR3 is 15 amino acids long. Here the CDR3 DNA reads TGCGCCAGCAGCTTGGGCCAGGGAAATACCTACGAGCAGTACTTC. Its protein is CASSLGQGNTYEQYF.